The sequence of this T cell receptor beta chain was determined in a study of cytomegalovirus exposure and HLA in healthy donors. This clone was detected a few times. Its cognate antigen is unknown. The donors (healthy individuals) were bone marrow donors. Germline CDR1 reads SGHVS; CDR2 reads FQNEAQ. The CDR3 is made up of 17 amino acids. V was clipped by 1 base and J by 6 bases; unmatched bases: 15. PCR was performed using 60 Vbeta and 13 Jbeta primers. Sequencing used immunoSEQ multiplex PCR; TCRdb keeps in-frame clones, though not all of them. This sample has approximately 110,000 clones, with approximately 60% found just once. Study-level findings and limits: The sole available immune exposure information was CMV serostatus.

This chain connects TRBV7-8 to TRBJ2-7, with 7 bases aligning to TRBD1. Specimen: PBMCs. The clonotype was recovered from a woman between 25 and 40 years old in good health and CMV-seronegative. The CDR3 sequence: CASSLVLVPTGMFEQYF. In nucleotides, the CDR3 is TGTGCCAGCAGCTTAGTTCTTGTCCCGACAGGGATGTTCGAGCAGTACTTC.